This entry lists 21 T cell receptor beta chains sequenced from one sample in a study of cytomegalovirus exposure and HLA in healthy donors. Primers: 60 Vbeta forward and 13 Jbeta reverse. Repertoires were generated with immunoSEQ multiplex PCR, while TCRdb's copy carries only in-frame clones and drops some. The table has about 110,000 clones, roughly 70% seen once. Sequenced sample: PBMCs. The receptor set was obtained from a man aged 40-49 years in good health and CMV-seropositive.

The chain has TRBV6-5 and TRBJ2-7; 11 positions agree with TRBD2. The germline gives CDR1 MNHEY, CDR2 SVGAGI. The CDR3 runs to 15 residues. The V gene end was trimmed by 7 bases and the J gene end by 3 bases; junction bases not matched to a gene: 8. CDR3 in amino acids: CASKVAGGPYYEQYV. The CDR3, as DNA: TGTGCCAGCAAAGTAGCGGGAGGGCCCTACTACGAGCAGTACGTC.

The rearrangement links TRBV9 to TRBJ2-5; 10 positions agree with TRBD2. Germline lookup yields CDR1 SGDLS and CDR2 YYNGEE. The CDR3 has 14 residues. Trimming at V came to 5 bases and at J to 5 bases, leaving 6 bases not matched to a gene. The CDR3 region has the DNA TGTGCCAGCAGTTTAACTAGCGGGAAGGAGACCCAGTACTTC. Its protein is CASSLTSGKETQYF.

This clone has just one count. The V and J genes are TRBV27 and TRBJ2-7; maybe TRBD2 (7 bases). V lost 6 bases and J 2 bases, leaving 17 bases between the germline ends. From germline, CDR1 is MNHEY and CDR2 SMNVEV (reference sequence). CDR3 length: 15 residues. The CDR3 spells CASRSGLGGTYEQYF. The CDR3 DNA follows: TGTGCCAGCAGGTCCGGACTAGGGGGAACCTACGAGCAGTACTTC.

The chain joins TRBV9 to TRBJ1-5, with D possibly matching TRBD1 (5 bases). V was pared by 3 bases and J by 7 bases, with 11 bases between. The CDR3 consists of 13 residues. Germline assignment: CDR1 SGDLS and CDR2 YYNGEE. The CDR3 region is CASSDGGYQPQHF. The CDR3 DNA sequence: TGTGCCAGCAGCGACGGGGGGTACCAGCCCCAGCATTTT.

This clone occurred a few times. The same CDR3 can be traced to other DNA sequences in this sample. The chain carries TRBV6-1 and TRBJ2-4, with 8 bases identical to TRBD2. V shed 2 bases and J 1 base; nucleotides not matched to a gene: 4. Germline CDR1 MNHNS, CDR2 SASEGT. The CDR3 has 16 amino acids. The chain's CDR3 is CASSEQPSGAKNIQYF. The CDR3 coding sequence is TGTGCCAGCAGTGAACAGCCTAGCGGGGCCAAAAACATTCAGTACTTC.

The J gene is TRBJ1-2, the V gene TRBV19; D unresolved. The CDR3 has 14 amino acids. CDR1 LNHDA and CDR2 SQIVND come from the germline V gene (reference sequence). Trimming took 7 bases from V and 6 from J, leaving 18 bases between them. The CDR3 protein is CASTRPSLPHGYTF. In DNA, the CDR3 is TGTGCCAGTACCCGGCCTAGTCTCCCACATGGCTACACCTTC.

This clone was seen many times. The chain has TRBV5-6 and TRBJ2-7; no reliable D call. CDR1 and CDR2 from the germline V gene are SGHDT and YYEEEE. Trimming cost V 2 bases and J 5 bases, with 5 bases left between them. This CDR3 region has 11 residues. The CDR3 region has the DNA TGTGCCAGCAGCTTCAATCACGAGCAGTACTTC. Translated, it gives CASSFNHEQYF.

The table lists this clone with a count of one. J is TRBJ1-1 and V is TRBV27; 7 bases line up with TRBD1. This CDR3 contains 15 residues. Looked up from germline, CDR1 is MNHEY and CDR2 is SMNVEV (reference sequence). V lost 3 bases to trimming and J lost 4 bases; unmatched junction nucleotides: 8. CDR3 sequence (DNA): TGTGCCAGCAGTTTTGACAGGGACTTGAGCACTGAAGCTTTCTTT. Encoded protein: CASSFDRDLSTEAFF.

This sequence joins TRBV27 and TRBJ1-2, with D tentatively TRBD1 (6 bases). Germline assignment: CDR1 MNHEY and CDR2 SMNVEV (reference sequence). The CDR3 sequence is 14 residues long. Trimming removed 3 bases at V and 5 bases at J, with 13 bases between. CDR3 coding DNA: TGTGCCAGCAGTTTGATACAGGGAGGGTATGGCTACACCTTC. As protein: CASSLIQGGYGYTF.

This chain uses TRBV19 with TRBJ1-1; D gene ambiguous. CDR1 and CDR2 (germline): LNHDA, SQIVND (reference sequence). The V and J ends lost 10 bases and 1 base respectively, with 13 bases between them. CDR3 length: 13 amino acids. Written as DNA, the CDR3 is TGTGCCACCACTGGGAGGCGGAACACTGAAGCTTTCTTT. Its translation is CATTGRRNTEAFF.

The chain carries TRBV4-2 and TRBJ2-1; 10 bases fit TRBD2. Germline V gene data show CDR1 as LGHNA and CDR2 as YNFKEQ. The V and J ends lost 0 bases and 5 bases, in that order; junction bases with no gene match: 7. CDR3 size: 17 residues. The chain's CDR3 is CASSQDPAGGPDNEQFF. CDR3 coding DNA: TGTGCCAGCAGCCAAGACCCAGCGGGAGGGCCCGACAATGAGCAGTTCTTC.

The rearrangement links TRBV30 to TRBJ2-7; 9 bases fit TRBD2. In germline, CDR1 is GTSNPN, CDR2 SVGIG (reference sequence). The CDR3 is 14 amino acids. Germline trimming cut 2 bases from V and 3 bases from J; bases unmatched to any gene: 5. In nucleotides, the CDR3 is TGTGCCTGGAGTCCTAGCGGGATTCTCTACGAGCAGTACGTC. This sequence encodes CAWSPSGILYEQYV.

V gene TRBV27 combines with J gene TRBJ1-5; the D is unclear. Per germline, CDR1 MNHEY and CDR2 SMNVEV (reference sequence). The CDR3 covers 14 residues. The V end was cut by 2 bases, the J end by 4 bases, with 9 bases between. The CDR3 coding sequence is TGTGCCAGCAGTTTACAACGGGGTAATCAGCCCCAGCATTTT. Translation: CASSLQRGNQPQHF.

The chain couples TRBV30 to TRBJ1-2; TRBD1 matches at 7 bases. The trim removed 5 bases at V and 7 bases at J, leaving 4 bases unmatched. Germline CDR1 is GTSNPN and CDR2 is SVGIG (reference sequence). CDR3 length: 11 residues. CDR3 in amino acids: CAWDRATGYTF. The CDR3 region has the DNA TGTGCCTGGGACAGGGCCACTGGCTACACCTTC. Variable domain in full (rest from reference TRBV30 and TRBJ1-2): SQTIHQWPATLVQPVGSPLSLECTVEGTSNPNLYWYRQAAGRGLQLLFYSVGIGQISSEVPQNLSASRPQDRQFILSSKKLLLSDSGFYLCAWDRATGYTFGSGTRLTVV.

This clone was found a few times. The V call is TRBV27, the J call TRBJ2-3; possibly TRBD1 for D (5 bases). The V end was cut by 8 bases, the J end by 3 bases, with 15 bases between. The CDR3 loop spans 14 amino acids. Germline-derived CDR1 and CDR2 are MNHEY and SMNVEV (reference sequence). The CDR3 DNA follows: TGTGCCAGCGGGAAGGGGTCCTTGACAGATACGCAGTATTTT. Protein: CASGKGSLTDTQYF.

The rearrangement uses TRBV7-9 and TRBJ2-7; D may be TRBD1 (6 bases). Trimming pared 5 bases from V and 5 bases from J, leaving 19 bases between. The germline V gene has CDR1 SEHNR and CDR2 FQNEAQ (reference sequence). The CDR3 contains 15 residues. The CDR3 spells CASSHRDEGDHEQYF. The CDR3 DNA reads TGTGCCAGCAGCCACCGGGACGAGGGGGACCACGAGCAGTACTTC.

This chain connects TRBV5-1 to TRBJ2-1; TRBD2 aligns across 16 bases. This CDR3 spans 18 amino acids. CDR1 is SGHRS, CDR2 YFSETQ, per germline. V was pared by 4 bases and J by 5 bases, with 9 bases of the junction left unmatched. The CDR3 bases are TGCGCCAGCAGCCTGGGACTAGCGGGAGGGATTAGTGACAATGAGCAGTTCTTC. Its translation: CASSLGLAGGISDNEQFF.

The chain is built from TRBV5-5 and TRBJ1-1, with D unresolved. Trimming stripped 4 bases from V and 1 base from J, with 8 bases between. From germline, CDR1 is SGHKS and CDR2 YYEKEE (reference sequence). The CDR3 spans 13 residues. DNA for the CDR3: TGTGCCAGCAGCGTAGAGCCGAACACTGAAGCTTTCTTT. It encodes CASSVEPNTEAFF.

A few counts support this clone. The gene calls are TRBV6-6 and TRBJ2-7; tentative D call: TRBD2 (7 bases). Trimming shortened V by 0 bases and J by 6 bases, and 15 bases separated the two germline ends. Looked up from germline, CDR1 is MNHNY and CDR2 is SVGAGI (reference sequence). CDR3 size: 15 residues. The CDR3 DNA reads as TGTGCCAGCAGTTACTCGAGGAACAGGGAGGGCGAGCAGTACTTC. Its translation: CASSYSRNREGEQYF.

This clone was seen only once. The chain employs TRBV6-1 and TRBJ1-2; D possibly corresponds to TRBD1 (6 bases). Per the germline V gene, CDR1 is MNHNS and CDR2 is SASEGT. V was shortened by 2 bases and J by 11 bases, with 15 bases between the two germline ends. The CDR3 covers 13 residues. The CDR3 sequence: CASSEYATGGYTF. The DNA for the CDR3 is TGTGCCAGCAGTGAATACGCGACAGGTGGATACACCTTC.

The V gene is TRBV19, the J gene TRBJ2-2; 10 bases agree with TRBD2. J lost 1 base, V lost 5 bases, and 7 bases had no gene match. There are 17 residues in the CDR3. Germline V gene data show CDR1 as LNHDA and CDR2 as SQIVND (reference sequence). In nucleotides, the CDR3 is TGTGCCAGTAGTGACGGACTAGCGGTCAGGAACACCGGGGAGCTGTTTTTT. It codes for CASSDGLAVRNTGELFF.